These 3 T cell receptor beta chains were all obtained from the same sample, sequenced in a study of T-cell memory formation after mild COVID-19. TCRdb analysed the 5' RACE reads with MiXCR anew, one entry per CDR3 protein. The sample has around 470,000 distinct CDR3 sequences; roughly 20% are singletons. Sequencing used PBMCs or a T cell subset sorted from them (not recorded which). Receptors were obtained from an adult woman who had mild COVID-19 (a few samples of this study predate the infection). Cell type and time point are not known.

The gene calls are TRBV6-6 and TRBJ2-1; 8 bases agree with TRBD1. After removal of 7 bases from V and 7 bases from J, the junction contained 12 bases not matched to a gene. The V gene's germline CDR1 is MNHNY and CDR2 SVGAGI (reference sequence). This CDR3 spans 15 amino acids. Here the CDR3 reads CASTRPGGAGNEQFF. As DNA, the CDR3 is TGTGCCAGCACCCGCCCAGGGGGCGCGGGTAATGAGCAGTTCTTC.

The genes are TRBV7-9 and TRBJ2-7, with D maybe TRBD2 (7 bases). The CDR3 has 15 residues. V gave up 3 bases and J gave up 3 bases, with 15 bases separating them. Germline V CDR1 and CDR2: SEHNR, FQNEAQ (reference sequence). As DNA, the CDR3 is TGTGCCAGCAGCTTCATTAGGGGGGGCGACTACGAGCAGTACTTC. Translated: CASSFIRGGDYEQYF. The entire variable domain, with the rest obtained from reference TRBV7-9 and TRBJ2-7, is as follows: DTGVSQNPRHKITKRGQNVTFRCDPISEHNRLYWYRQTLGQGPEFLTYFQNEAQLEKSRLLSDRFSAERPKGSFSTLEIQRTEQGDSAMYLCASSFIRGGDYEQYFGPGTRLTVT.

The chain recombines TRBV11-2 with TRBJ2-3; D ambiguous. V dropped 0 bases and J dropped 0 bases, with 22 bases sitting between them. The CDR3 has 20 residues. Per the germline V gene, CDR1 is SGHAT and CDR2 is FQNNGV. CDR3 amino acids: CASSLDLGRARSTSTDTQYF. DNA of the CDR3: TGTGCCAGCAGCTTAGATCTGGGCAGAGCCCGTTCAACTAGCACAGATACGCAGTATTTT.